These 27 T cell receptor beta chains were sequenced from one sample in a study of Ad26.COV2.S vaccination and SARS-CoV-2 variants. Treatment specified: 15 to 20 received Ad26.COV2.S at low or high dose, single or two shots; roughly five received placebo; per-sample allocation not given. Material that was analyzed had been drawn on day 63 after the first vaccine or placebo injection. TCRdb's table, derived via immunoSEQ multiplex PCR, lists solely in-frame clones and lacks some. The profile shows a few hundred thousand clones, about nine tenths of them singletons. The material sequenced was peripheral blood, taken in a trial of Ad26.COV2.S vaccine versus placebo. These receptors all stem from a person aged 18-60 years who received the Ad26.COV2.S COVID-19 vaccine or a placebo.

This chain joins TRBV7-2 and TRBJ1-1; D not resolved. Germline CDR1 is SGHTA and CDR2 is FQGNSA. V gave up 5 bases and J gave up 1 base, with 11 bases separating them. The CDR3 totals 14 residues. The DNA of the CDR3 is TGTGCCAGCAGCCAAAATCCAGGGAACACTGAAGCTTTCTTT. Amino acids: CASSQNPGNTEAFF.

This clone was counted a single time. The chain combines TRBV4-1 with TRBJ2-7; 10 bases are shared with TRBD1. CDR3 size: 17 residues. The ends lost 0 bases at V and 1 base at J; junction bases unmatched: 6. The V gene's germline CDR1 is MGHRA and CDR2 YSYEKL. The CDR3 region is CASSQDAPGQGSYEQYF. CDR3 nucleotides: TGCGCCAGCAGCCAAGATGCCCCGGGACAGGGGTCCTACGAGCAGTACTTC.

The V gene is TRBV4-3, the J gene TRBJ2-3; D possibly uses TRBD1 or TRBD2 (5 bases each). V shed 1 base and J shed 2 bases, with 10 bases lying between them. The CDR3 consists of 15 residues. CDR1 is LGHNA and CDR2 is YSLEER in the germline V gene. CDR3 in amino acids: CASSQVRDPTDTQYF. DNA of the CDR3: TGCGCCAGCAGCCAAGTACGGGACCCCACAGATACGCAGTATTTT.

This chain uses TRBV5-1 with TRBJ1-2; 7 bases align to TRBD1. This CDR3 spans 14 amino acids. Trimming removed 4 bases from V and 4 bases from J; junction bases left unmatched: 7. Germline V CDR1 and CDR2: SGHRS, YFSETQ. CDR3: CASSIMTGTYGYTF. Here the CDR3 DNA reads TGCGCCAGCAGCATAATGACAGGGACCTATGGCTACACCTTC.

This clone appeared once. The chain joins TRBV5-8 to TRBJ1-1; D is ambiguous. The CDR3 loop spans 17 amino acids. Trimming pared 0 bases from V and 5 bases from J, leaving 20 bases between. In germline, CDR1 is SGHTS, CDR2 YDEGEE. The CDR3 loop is CASSLGISAVPKTEAFF. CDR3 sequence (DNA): TGTGCCAGCAGCTTGGGAATAAGTGCAGTTCCGAAAACTGAAGCTTTCTTT.

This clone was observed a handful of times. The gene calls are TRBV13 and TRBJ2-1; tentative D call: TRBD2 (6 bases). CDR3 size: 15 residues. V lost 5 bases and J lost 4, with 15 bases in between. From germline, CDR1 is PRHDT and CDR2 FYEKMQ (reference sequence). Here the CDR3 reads CASSPRDFRYNEQFF. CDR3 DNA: TGTGCCAGCAGCCCCCGGGACTTTAGATACAATGAGCAGTTCTTC. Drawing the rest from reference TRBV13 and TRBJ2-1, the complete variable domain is AAGVIQSPRHLIKEKRETATLKCYPIPRHDTVYWYQQGPGQDPQFLISFYEKMQSDKGSIPDRFSAQQFSDYHSELNMSSLELGDSALYFCASSPRDFRYNEQFFGPGTRLTVL.

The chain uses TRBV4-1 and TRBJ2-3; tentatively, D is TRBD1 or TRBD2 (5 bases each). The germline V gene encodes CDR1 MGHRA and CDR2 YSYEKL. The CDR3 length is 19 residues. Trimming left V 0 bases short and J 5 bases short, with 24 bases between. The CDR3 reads CASSQDAGMGRVYGDTQYF. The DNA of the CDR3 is TGCGCCAGCAGCCAAGATGCGGGTATGGGCAGGGTATATGGAGATACGCAGTATTTT.

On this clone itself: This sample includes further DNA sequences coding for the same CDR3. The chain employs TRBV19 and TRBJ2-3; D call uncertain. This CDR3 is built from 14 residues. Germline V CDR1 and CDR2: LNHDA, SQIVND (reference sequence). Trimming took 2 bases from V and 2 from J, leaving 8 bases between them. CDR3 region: CASSISGFTDTQYF. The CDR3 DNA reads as TGTGCCAGTAGTATATCGGGCTTCACAGATACGCAGTATTTT.

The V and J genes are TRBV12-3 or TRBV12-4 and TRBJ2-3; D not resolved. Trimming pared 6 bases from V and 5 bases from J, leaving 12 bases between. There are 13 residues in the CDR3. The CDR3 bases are TGTGCCAGCAGCCTCGCCTCCCTAGATACGCAGTATTTT. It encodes CASSLASLDTQYF.

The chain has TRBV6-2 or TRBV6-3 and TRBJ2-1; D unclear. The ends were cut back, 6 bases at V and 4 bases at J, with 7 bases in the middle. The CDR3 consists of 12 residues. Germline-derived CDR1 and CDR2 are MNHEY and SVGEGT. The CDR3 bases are TGTGCCAGCAGCGAAGATTACAATGAGCAGTTCTTC. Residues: CASSEDYNEQFF.

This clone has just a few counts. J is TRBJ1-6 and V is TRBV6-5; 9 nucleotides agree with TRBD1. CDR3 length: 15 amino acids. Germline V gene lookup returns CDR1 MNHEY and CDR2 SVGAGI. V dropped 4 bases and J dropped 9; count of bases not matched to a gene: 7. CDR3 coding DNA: TGTGCCAGCAGTTCGGCCGGGACAGGGCGTTCACCCCTCCACTTT. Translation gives CASSSAGTGRSPLHF.

CDR3 nucleotide sequence: TGTGCCAGCAGCGTAGTGGAAAGCTCCTACAATGAGCAGTTCTTC. Its protein is CASSVVESSYNEQFF. J is TRBJ2-1 and V is TRBV9; D gene ambiguous. V lost 0 bases to trimming and J lost 0 bases, with 7 bases between them. The CDR3 is 15 residues long. Germline CDR1 and CDR2: SGDLS and YYNGEE.

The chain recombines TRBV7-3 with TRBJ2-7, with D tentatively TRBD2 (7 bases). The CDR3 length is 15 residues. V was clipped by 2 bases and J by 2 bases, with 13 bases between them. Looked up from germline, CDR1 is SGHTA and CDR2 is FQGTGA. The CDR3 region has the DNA TGTGCCAGCAGCTTAGGAGGGGGGGAAACCTACGAGCAGTACTTC. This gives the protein CASSLGGGETYEQYF.

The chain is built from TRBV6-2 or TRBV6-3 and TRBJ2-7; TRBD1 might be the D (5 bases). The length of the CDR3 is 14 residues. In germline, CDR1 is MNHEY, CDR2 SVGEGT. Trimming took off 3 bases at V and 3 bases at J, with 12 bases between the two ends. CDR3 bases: TGTGCCAGCAGTTATGACAGTCTATACTACGAGCAGTACTTC. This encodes CASSYDSLYYEQYF.

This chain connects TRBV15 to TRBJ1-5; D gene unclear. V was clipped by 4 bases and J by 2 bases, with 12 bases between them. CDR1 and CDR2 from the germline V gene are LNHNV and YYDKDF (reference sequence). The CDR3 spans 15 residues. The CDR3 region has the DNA TGTGCCACCAGCAAGTGGACGGACGGCAATCAGCCCCAGCATTTT. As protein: CATSKWTDGNQPQHF.

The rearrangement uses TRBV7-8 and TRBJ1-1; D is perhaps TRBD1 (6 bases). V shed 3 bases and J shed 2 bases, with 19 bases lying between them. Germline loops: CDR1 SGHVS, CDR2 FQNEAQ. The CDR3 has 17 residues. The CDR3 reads CASSLGGGRVQNTEAFF. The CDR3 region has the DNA TGTGCCAGCAGCTTGGGAGGGGGGCGAGTTCAAAACACTGAAGCTTTCTTT.

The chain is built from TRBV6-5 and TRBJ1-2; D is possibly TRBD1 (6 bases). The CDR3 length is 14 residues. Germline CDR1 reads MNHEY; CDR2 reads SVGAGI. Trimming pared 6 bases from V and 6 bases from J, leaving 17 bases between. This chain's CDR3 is CASSSRQVRDGYTF. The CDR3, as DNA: TGTGCCAGCAGCAGTAGACAGGTCAGGGATGGCTACACCTTC.

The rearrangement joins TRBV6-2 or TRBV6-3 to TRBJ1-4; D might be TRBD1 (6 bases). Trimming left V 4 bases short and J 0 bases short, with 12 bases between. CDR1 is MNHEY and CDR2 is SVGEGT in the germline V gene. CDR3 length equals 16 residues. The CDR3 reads CASSFDRTATNEKLFF. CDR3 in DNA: TGTGCCAGCAGTTTCGACAGGACCGCAACTAATGAAAAACTGTTTTTT.

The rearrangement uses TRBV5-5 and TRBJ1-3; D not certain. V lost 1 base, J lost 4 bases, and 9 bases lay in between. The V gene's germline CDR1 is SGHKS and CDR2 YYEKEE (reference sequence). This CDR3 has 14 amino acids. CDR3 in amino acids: CASSLTPGGNTIYF. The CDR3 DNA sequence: TGTGCCAGCAGCTTGACCCCGGGGGGAAACACCATATATTTT.

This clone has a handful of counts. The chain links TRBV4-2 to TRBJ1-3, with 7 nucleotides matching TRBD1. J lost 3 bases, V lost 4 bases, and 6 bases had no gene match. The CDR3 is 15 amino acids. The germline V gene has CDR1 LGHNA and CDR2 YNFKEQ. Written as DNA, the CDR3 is TGTGCCAGCAGCCTTGGACAGGTAGATGGAAACACCATATATTTT. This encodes CASSLGQVDGNTIYF.

The chain's CDR3 is CASSFSASGYNEQFF. CDR3 DNA sequence: TGTGCCAGCAGCTTTTCGGCTAGCGGTTACAATGAGCAGTTCTTC. V usage is TRBV7-6 and J usage is TRBJ2-1, with 7 bases identical to TRBD2. This CDR3 has 15 residues. Trimming at V came to 3 bases and at J to 4 bases, leaving 6 bases not matched to a gene. From germline, CDR1 is SGHVS and CDR2 FNYEAQ.

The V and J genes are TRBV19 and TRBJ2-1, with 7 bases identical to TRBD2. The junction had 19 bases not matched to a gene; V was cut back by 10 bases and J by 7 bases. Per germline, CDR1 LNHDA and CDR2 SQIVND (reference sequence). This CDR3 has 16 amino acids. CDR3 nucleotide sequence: TGTGCCACGACCCCGCCTAGAGCGGGATATTGGAATGAGCAGTTCTTC. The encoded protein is CATTPPRAGYWNEQFF.

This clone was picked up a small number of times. The CDR3 nucleotides are TGTGCCAGCAGTGGCAGGGGGGATTCACCCCTCCACTTT. This encodes CASSGRGDSPLHF. This rearrangement joins TRBV28 to TRBJ1-6; 7 bases agree with TRBD1. Unmatched junction bases numbered 3, after V lost 5 bases and J lost 8 bases. Looked up from germline, CDR1 is MDHEN and CDR2 is SYDVKM. The CDR3 sequence is 13 residues long.

The DNA for the CDR3 is TGTGCCAGCAGCTCGTCTGGCGGGAGGAACACCGGGGAGCTGTTTTTT. It yields the protein CASSSSGGRNTGELFF. This sequence joins TRBV7-2 and TRBJ2-2; 7 bases line up with TRBD2. The J segment lost 1 base and the V segment lost 4 bases, leaving 6 bases of the junction unmatched. The CDR3 contains 16 residues. Germline CDR1 is SGHTA and CDR2 is FQGNSA.

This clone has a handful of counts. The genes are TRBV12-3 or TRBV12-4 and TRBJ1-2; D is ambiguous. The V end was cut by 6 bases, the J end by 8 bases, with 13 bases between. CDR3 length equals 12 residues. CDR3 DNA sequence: TGTGCCAGCAGCAAAGGTCCCTTCGGCTACACCTTC. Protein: CASSKGPFGYTF.

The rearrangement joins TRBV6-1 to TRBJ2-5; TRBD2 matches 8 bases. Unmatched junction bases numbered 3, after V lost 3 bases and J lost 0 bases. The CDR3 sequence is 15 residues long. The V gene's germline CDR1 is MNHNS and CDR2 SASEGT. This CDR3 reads CASSDVAGNQETQYF. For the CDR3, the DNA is TGTGCCAGCAGTGACGTAGCGGGAAACCAAGAGACCCAGTACTTC.

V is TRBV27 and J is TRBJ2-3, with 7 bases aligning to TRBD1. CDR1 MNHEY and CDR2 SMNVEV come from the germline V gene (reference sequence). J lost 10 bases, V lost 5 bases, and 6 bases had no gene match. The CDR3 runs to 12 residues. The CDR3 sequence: CASSRDSRAQYF. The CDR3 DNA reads TGTGCCAGCAGTCGGGACAGCCGTGCGCAGTATTTT.